This is a list of T cell receptor beta chains from one sample in a study of shared clonotypes between healthy human individuals. Libraries were prepared by immunoSEQ multiplex PCR; TCRdb keeps only in-frame clonotypes and omits some of them. The sample lists 2.3 million or so clones; approximately 95% were seen once. Sequences were obtained from naive CD4+ T cells from PBMCs. The receptors stem from a man aged 18-30 years in good health. Some clones in this sample may be carry-over from other donors' samples. The CDR3 runs from the conserved cysteine through the conserved F or W. The order of the fields is clone size, D gene, J gene, V gene, CDR3 DNA, CDR3 protein. A D gene is named only where the DNA matches it firmly. For some rows the clone size is stated as once, few or many, or as a class when expanded; others skip it.

clone_size: -; d_call: -; j_call: TRBJ2-7; v_call: TRBV28; cdr3_nt: TGTGCCATCAGGGAACAGAGCACTCAGTACTTC; cdr3_aa: CAIREQSTQYF
clone_size: -; d_call: -; j_call: TRBJ2-2; v_call: TRBV4-1; cdr3_nt: TGCGCCAGCAGCGGAACCCAGGGCGCCGGGGAGCTGTTTTTT; cdr3_aa: CASSGTQGAGELFF
clone_size: -; d_call: -; j_call: TRBJ2-7; v_call: TRBV18; cdr3_nt: TGTGCCAGCTCACCGTATAGGGAAAAAGGCTACGAGCAGTACTTC; cdr3_aa: CASSPYREKGYEQYF
clone_size: -; d_call: TRBD1; j_call: TRBJ1-2; v_call: TRBV28; cdr3_nt: TGTGCCAGCAGTATTCAGGGGGCGGTATCTGGCTACACCTTC; cdr3_aa: CASSIQGAVSGYTF
clone_size: -; d_call: -; j_call: TRBJ2-6; v_call: TRBV19; cdr3_nt: TGTGCCACCAGGGACCGCTACTCTGGGGCCAACGTCCTGACTTTC; cdr3_aa: CATRDRYSGANVLTF
clone_size: -; d_call: -; j_call: TRBJ2-7; v_call: TRBV6-5; cdr3_nt: TGTGCCAGCAGTTACGGCTGGGGCTCTAGCCCCTACGAGCAGTACTTC; cdr3_aa: CASSYGWGSSPYEQYF
clone_size: -; d_call: -; j_call: TRBJ2-1; v_call: TRBV5-1; cdr3_nt: TGCGCCAGCAGCTTGGTAGGAGGAGAGGGCTCCTACAATGAGCAGTTCTTC; cdr3_aa: CASSLVGGEGSYNEQFF
clone_size: -; d_call: -; j_call: TRBJ1-2; v_call: TRBV18; cdr3_nt: TGTGCCAGCTCACCACAGGGGCACGGCTATGGCTACACCTTC; cdr3_aa: CASSPQGHGYGYTF
clone_size: -; d_call: -; j_call: TRBJ1-2; v_call: TRBV5-4; cdr3_nt: TGTGCCAGCAGCCCGCCGGGGTCCACTACTAGAGGCTACACCTTC; cdr3_aa: CASSPPGSTTRGYTF
clone_size: -; d_call: -; j_call: TRBJ2-4; v_call: TRBV29-1; cdr3_nt: TGCAGCGTTGAAACTGGGTTGAGCATTCAGTACTTC; cdr3_aa: CSVETGLSIQYF
clone_size: -; d_call: -; j_call: TRBJ2-3; v_call: TRBV5-6; cdr3_nt: TGTGCCAGCAGCTCTACCACAGATACGCAGTATTTT; cdr3_aa: CASSSTTDTQYF
clone_size: -; d_call: -; j_call: TRBJ1-2; v_call: TRBV19; cdr3_nt: TGTGCCAGTACCCAGGAATCCTATGGCTACACCTTC; cdr3_aa: CASTQESYGYTF
clone_size: -; d_call: TRBD1; j_call: TRBJ2-3; v_call: TRBV11-2; cdr3_nt: TGTGCCAGCAGCCGGGCGGACAGGGGCACAGATACGCAGTATTTT; cdr3_aa: CASSRADRGTDTQYF
clone_size: -; d_call: TRBD1; j_call: TRBJ2-7; v_call: TRBV9; cdr3_nt: TGTGCCAGCAGCGTCAGTGACAGGGCGACCTACGAGCAGTACTTC; cdr3_aa: CASSVSDRATYEQYF
clone_size: -; d_call: -; j_call: TRBJ2-2; v_call: TRBV4-1; cdr3_nt: TGCGCCAGCAGCCAAGAAACTGTTGAGAACAGATGGGTCACCGGGGAGCTGTTTTTT; cdr3_aa: CASSQETVENRWVTGELFF
clone_size: -; d_call: -; j_call: TRBJ2-2; v_call: TRBV29-1; cdr3_nt: TGCAGCGTTGAAGATCGAGGCAGGAGGGCCGGGGAGCTGTTTTTT; cdr3_aa: CSVEDRGRRAGELFF
clone_size: -; d_call: -; j_call: TRBJ1-2; v_call: TRBV6-5; cdr3_nt: TGTGCCAGCAGTTACTGGGAGGGAAATGGCTACACCTTC; cdr3_aa: CASSYWEGNGYTF
clone_size: -; d_call: TRBD1; j_call: TRBJ2-2; v_call: TRBV7-9; cdr3_nt: TGTGCCAGCAGCTTAGCAGGGGGCGACACCGGGGAGCTGTTTTTT; cdr3_aa: CASSLAGGDTGELFF
clone_size: -; d_call: -; j_call: TRBJ1-1; v_call: TRBV9; cdr3_nt: TGTGCCAGCAGCGTATCGTCCATGAACACTGAAGCTTTCTTT; cdr3_aa: CASSVSSMNTEAFF
clone_size: -; d_call: -; j_call: TRBJ1-1; v_call: TRBV6-1; cdr3_nt: TGTGCCAGCAGTGATCTCTCGTCGGCGATTCAGAACACTGAAGCTTTCTTT; cdr3_aa: CASSDLSSAIQNTEAFF
clone_size: -; d_call: -; j_call: TRBJ2-1; v_call: TRBV28; cdr3_nt: TGTGCCAGCAGCGTGGGGGGCGCGGTCAATGAGCAGTTCTTC; cdr3_aa: CASSVGGAVNEQFF
clone_size: -; d_call: TRBD1; j_call: TRBJ2-4; v_call: TRBV28; cdr3_nt: TGTGCCAGCAGTTCAATTTCCTTTGAGGGACAGGGAGGAAGAAATCAGTACTTC; cdr3_aa: CASSSISFEGQGGRNQYF
clone_size: -; d_call: TRBD2; j_call: TRBJ2-7; v_call: TRBV9; cdr3_nt: TGTGCCAGCAGCGTAGATCTAGCGGGAGGCGAGCAGTACTTC; cdr3_aa: CASSVDLAGGEQYF
clone_size: -; d_call: -; j_call: TRBJ1-2; v_call: TRBV5-4; cdr3_nt: TGTGCCAGCAGCTTGGCCGTCAGAAGCTATGGCTACACCTTC; cdr3_aa: CASSLAVRSYGYTF
clone_size: -; d_call: TRBD1; j_call: TRBJ1-2; v_call: TRBV28; cdr3_nt: TGTGCCAGCAGTTTAGGGACAGGGGTCGGCTACACCTTC; cdr3_aa: CASSLGTGVGYTF
clone_size: -; d_call: -; j_call: TRBJ1-1; v_call: TRBV28; cdr3_nt: TGTGCCAGCAGTTTAAGAGTCAAGAGTCCCGCTGAAGCTTTCTTT; cdr3_aa: CASSLRVKSPAEAFF
clone_size: -; d_call: -; j_call: TRBJ2-1; v_call: TRBV20-1; cdr3_nt: TGCAGTGCTAGGGCGCGTCCTGAGCAGTTCTTC; cdr3_aa: CSARARPEQFF
clone_size: -; d_call: -; j_call: TRBJ2-6; v_call: TRBV21-1; cdr3_nt: TGTGCCAGCAGCACTCTTTCCGGGACAGACATCTCTGGGGCCAACGTCCTGACTTTC; cdr3_aa: CASSTLSGTDISGANVLTF
clone_size: -; d_call: -; j_call: TRBJ1-1; v_call: TRBV18; cdr3_nt: TGTGCCAGCTCACCCTCTGTTGCGGGAGACACTGAAGCTTTCTTT; cdr3_aa: CASSPSVAGDTEAFF
clone_size: -; d_call: -; j_call: TRBJ2-1; v_call: TRBV5-1; cdr3_nt: TGCGCCAGCAGGGCGGGGATGAGCTCCTACAATGAGCAGTTCTTC; cdr3_aa: CASRAGMSSYNEQFF
clone_size: -; d_call: -; j_call: TRBJ1-2; v_call: TRBV4-3; cdr3_nt: TGCGCCAGCAGCCAAGAGGTCGCAGGGTCCCCCGCCTATGGCTACACCTTC; cdr3_aa: CASSQEVAGSPAYGYTF
clone_size: once; d_call: TRBD1; j_call: TRBJ1-2; v_call: TRBV6-5; cdr3_nt: TGTGCCAGCAGACGCCACAGGGGGCACTATGGCTACACCTTC; cdr3_aa: CASRRHRGHYGYTF
clone_size: once; d_call: -; j_call: TRBJ2-3; v_call: TRBV29-1; cdr3_nt: TGCAGCGTTGAGGTCGTGCCAGGGACCGCGGATACGCAGTATTTT; cdr3_aa: CSVEVVPGTADTQYF
clone_size: -; d_call: TRBD1; j_call: TRBJ1-4; v_call: TRBV28; cdr3_nt: TGTGCCAACAGTTCCACCGGGACAGGGAATGAAAAACTGTTTTTT; cdr3_aa: CANSSTGTGNEKLFF
clone_size: -; d_call: -; j_call: TRBJ1-3; v_call: TRBV2; cdr3_nt: TGTGCCAGCAGTACAGGGATAACTGGAAACACCATATATTTT; cdr3_aa: CASSTGITGNTIYF
clone_size: -; d_call: TRBD1; j_call: TRBJ2-1; v_call: TRBV2; cdr3_nt: TGTGCCAGCAGTACTCACAGGGGCGACTTTGAGCAGTTCTTC; cdr3_aa: CASSTHRGDFEQFF
clone_size: -; d_call: TRBD2; j_call: TRBJ2-1; v_call: TRBV5-1; cdr3_nt: TGCGCCAGCAGCTTGGCACTAGCGGGAGGAAGCTACAATGAGCAGTTCTTC; cdr3_aa: CASSLALAGGSYNEQFF
clone_size: -; d_call: TRBD2; j_call: TRBJ2-7; v_call: TRBV5-8; cdr3_nt: TGTGCCAGCAGCTTGTTACTAGCGGGTTCCAGGGAGCAGTACTTC; cdr3_aa: CASSLLLAGSREQYF
clone_size: -; d_call: -; j_call: TRBJ2-7; v_call: TRBV30; cdr3_nt: TGTGCCTGGAGGGGCTCGAGGGGATCCTACGAGCAGTACTTC; cdr3_aa: CAWRGSRGSYEQYF
clone_size: -; d_call: TRBD1; j_call: TRBJ2-1; v_call: TRBV9; cdr3_nt: TGTGCCAGCAGCGTAGTTGACAGGGTGAATGAGCAGTTCTTC; cdr3_aa: CASSVVDRVNEQFF
clone_size: -; d_call: TRBD2; j_call: TRBJ2-2; v_call: TRBV5-5; cdr3_nt: TGTGCCAGCAGCTTCACTAGCGGGAGATATACCGGGGAGCTGTTTTTT; cdr3_aa: CASSFTSGRYTGELFF
clone_size: -; d_call: -; j_call: TRBJ2-4; v_call: TRBV7-8; cdr3_nt: TGTGCCAGCAGCTTAGGGACTGTGAAAAACATTCAGTACTTC; cdr3_aa: CASSLGTVKNIQYF
clone_size: -; d_call: -; j_call: TRBJ2-1; v_call: TRBV7-9; cdr3_nt: TGTGCCAGCAGCTTAATGGGCGATAGCTCCTACAATGAGCAGTTCTTC; cdr3_aa: CASSLMGDSSYNEQFF
clone_size: -; d_call: -; j_call: TRBJ2-7; v_call: TRBV5-3; cdr3_nt: TGTGCCAGGGGTGGTGGCGGGACTTCCTCCTACGAGCAGTACTTC; cdr3_aa: CARGGGGTSSYEQYF
clone_size: -; d_call: TRBD2; j_call: TRBJ2-7; v_call: TRBV6-6; cdr3_nt: TGTGCCAGCAGCCACAAACTAGCGGGGGCCTACGAGCAGTACTTC; cdr3_aa: CASSHKLAGAYEQYF
clone_size: -; d_call: -; j_call: TRBJ2-7; v_call: TRBV18; cdr3_nt: TGTGCCAGCTCACCGACGTTTATACCCTACGAGCAGTACTTC; cdr3_aa: CASSPTFIPYEQYF
clone_size: -; d_call: -; j_call: TRBJ1-2; v_call: TRBV27; cdr3_nt: TGTGCCAGCAGTTTAAGGGGCCCGGGTGGCTACACCTTC; cdr3_aa: CASSLRGPGGYTF
clone_size: -; d_call: -; j_call: TRBJ2-2; v_call: TRBV19; cdr3_nt: TGTGCCAGTAGCCCCCAAGGGTGGGACACCGGGGAGCTGTTTTTT; cdr3_aa: CASSPQGWDTGELFF
clone_size: -; d_call: TRBD1; j_call: TRBJ2-7; v_call: TRBV6-5; cdr3_nt: TGTGCCAGCAGTAGGGACAGAAACTACGAGCAGTACTTC; cdr3_aa: CASSRDRNYEQYF
clone_size: once; d_call: TRBD1; j_call: TRBJ1-2; v_call: TRBV2; cdr3_nt: TGTGCCAGTATACCGGGACAGGGCTTTGGCTACACCTTC; cdr3_aa: CASIPGQGFGYTF
clone_size: -; d_call: -; j_call: TRBJ2-7; v_call: TRBV10-1; cdr3_nt: TGCGCCAGCAGTGAAGTCCGGGCATGGACTGTCGAGCAGTACTTC; cdr3_aa: CASSEVRAWTVEQYF
clone_size: -; d_call: TRBD1; j_call: TRBJ2-7; v_call: TRBV7-8; cdr3_nt: TGTGCCAGCAGCAAGACAGACAGGGGGTCAACCTACGAGCAGTACTTC; cdr3_aa: CASSKTDRGSTYEQYF
clone_size: once; d_call: -; j_call: TRBJ2-7; v_call: TRBV7-8; cdr3_nt: TGTGCCAGCAGCTTCGGACCGGGCGCCGAGCAGTACTTC; cdr3_aa: CASSFGPGAEQYF
clone_size: -; d_call: TRBD1; j_call: TRBJ1-1; v_call: TRBV7-9; cdr3_nt: TGTGCCAGCAGCTATGAACGGGGGGACAGGCCGAACACTGAAGCTTTCTTT; cdr3_aa: CASSYERGDRPNTEAFF
clone_size: -; d_call: TRBD2; j_call: TRBJ2-7; v_call: TRBV29-1; cdr3_nt: TGCAGCGTCATAAGCGGGAGAAGATACGAGCAGTACTTC; cdr3_aa: CSVISGRRYEQYF